What follows describes a single T cell receptor beta chain. Its antigen remains unidentified. No ophthalmopathy progression within 18 months constituted stable Graves' hyperthyroidism. The source of the sample is a study of T cells in Graves' hyperthyroidism and ophthalmopathy. Per the germline V gene, CDR1 is SNHLY and CDR2 is FYNNEI. Trimming removed 7 bases from V and 4 bases from J; junction bases left unmatched: 7. This CDR3 is built from 15 residues. General study results and limits: Blood shared most expanded thyroid clonotypes above 0.001.

Template material for amplifying TCR beta CDR3 regions consisted of RNA transcripts. When the TCR CDR3 underwent first-round RT-PCR, the HTBI primer set was used. In TCRdb, the multiplex PCR reads were re-called with MiXCR into one record per CDR3 protein. Of 300,000 to 400,000 distinct CDR3 sequences listed, around 20% are singletons. The chain has TRBV2 and TRBJ2-3, with 11 bases aligning to TRBD2. The sequence derives from a woman aged 50 to 65 with Graves' hyperthyroidism. Sequenced sample: blood. The CDR3 DNA reads as TGTGCCAGCAACTCAGCGGGACTAGCGGCAGATACGCAGTATTTT. Protein: CASNSAGLAADTQYF.